This entry concerns a single TCR beta chain. In the study's own analysis: Reference gene primers were amplified, and this amplification served to estimate nucleated cell counts. Profiling relied on immunoSEQ multiplex PCR, and the TCRdb table lists in-frame clones only, not all of them. V and J calls plus clone size are reproduced from that table; the DNA served to infer D and trimming. The sample lists 95,000 to 150,000 clones; 78% were seen once. V was cut by 0 bases and J by 0 bases, with 9 bases left in between. Germline V gene lookup returns CDR1 LGHNA and CDR2 YSLEER. CDR3 size: 16 residues. This sample is part of a study of blood T cell repertoires in COVID-19. In the study overall: Acute-phase and convalescent COVID-19 samples originated in the United States, Italy and Spain. Sources were T cells, B-cell-depleted T cells, or PBMCs; the material itself was cDNA or gDNA.

The sample was peripheral blood. The rearrangement links TRBV4-3 to TRBJ2-1; D gene unclear. This receptor was identified in a man aged 65-85 years with acute or convalescent COVID-19. This CDR3 is CASSQEPVNSYNEQFF. The CDR3 DNA is TGCGCCAGCAGCCAAGAACCGGTCAACTCCTACAATGAGCAGTTCTTC.